The text below deals with one T cell receptor (beta chain). Study processing details: Nucleated cell number was recorded as an estimate derived from reference gene primer amplification. Sequencing was performed with immunoSEQ multiplex PCR; in TCRdb, only in-frame clones are kept and a portion is missing. The V and J calls and the clone size are those of that table, but D and trimming were determined from the DNA. The sample has 54,000 or so clones, around four fifths seen once. This sample is drawn from a study of blood T cell repertoires in COVID-19. Overall study context: PBMCs, B-cell-depleted T cells, or T cells provided the cDNA or gDNA that made up the material.

CDR3 length: 15 residues. The germline V gene has CDR1 MDHEN and CDR2 SYDVKM. V lost 6 bases and J lost 3, with 15 bases in between. Sequencing was carried out using peripheral blood. V gene TRBV28 combines with J gene TRBJ1-3; maybe TRBD1 (6 bases). This receptor was obtained from a woman in her sixties with acute or convalescent COVID-19. CDR3 sequence: CASREQGRVGNTIYF. The CDR3, as DNA: TGTGCCAGCAGGGAACAGGGTCGGGTTGGAAACACCATATATTTT.